Listed below are T cell receptor beta chains from one sample, sequenced in a study of T-cell memory formation after mild COVID-19. TCRdb reprocessed the 5' RACE reads via MiXCR and lists one record per CDR3 protein. Found here are approximately 580,000 distinct CDR3 sequences, 20% of them singletons; the top ten hold around an eighth. Sequencing was done on a sample of PBMCs or a T cell subset sorted from them (not recorded which). The receptors were gathered from an adult woman who had mild COVID-19 (a few samples of this study predate the infection). Cell type and time point are not known. Both conserved end residues are part of each CDR3. Each record gives: V gene, CDR3 length, D gene, J gene, clone size, CDR3 DNA, CDR3 protein. The D gene is left open where the match is weak. Size is omitted from some rows. Given values are once, few, many or a class for expanded clones.

V: TRBV29-1; length: 11; D: -; J: TRBJ2-7; size: -; DNA: TGCAGCGTTCGGGAAATGCGCGAGCAGTACTTC; CDR3: CSVREMREQYF
V: TRBV7-2; length: 11; D: -; J: TRBJ2-5; size: many; DNA: TGTGCCAGCAGCTTAATGGAGACCCAGTACTTC; CDR3: CASSLMETQYF
V: TRBV2; length: 16; D: -; J: TRBJ2-7; size: few; DNA: TGTGCCAGCACCCCCCGGACATCCCCGAGCTCCTACGAGCAGTACTTC; CDR3: CASTPRTSPSSYEQYF
V: TRBV6-1; length: 14; D: -; J: TRBJ1-1; size: few; DNA: TGTGCCAGCAGTCCTCACTTACTGAACACTGAAGCTTTCTTT; CDR3: CASSPHLLNTEAFF
V: TRBV20-1; length: 15; D: -; J: TRBJ1-2; size: few; DNA: TGCAGTGCTCCCTCTCCCGGCACAGGGTCAAGGGGCTACACCTTC; CDR3: CSAPSPGTGSRGYTF
V: TRBV29-1; length: 15; D: TRBD1; J: TRBJ1-2; size: -; DNA: TGCAGCGTTGAGGGGACAGGGGGCGCATTCTATGGCTACACCTTC; CDR3: CSVEGTGGAFYGYTF
V: TRBV24-1; length: 17; D: TRBD1; J: TRBJ2-5; size: few; DNA: TGTGCCACCAGTGGGGACAGGGTGGATTTTTTCGGAGAGACCCAGTACTTC; CDR3: CATSGDRVDFFGETQYF
V: TRBV12-3/TRBV12-4; length: 14; D: -; J: TRBJ2-1; size: -; DNA: TGTGCCAGCGGGTTATCGGGGGCGCGCAATGAGCAGTTCTTC; CDR3: CASGLSGARNEQFF
V: TRBV12-3/TRBV12-4; length: 17; D: TRBD2; J: TRBJ2-2; size: -; DNA: TGTGCCAGCAGTTTAGCGGGGCTAGCGGGTCCCACCGGGGAGCTGTTTTTT; CDR3: CASSLAGLAGPTGELFF
V: TRBV10-3; length: 16; D: -; J: TRBJ2-7; size: -; DNA: TGTGCCATCAGTGAAAAGACCGTTCACAAACAGGGCGAGCAGTACTTC; CDR3: CAISEKTVHKQGEQYF
V: TRBV6-4; length: 14; D: -; J: TRBJ2-2; size: few; DNA: TGTGCCAGCAGCCCAACGCCGGGCACCGGGGAGCTGTTTTTT; CDR3: CASSPTPGTGELFF
V: TRBV4-1; length: 21; D: -; J: TRBJ2-3; size: few; DNA: TGCGCCAGCAGCCAAGACCAACCGCCCCACCTGGCAGGACCTTCCCGGAGTACGCAGTATTTT; CDR3: CASSQDQPPHLAGPSRSTQYF
V: TRBV9; length: 14; D: -; J: TRBJ2-7; size: -; DNA: TGTGCCAGCAGCGTAGTGGGGGAGGTCTACGAGCAGTACTTC; CDR3: CASSVVGEVYEQYF
V: TRBV20-1; length: 12; D: -; J: TRBJ1-1; size: -; DNA: TGCAGTGCAAGAAGGCAGGGCGCTGAAGCTTTCTTT; CDR3: CSARRQGAEAFF
V: TRBV7-2; length: 13; D: -; J: TRBJ2-5; size: few; DNA: TGTGCCAGCAGCGGGACCTGGACGGAGACCCAGTACTTC; CDR3: CASSGTWTETQYF
V: TRBV7-3; length: 16; D: -; J: TRBJ1-3; size: few; DNA: TGTGCCAGCAGCCCCAAGAGCGGGGGGCAAGGAAACACCATATATTTT; CDR3: CASSPKSGGQGNTIYF
V: TRBV4-1; length: 16; D: -; J: TRBJ1-2; size: -; DNA: TGCGCCAGCAGCCCAGACATCAGCCAGGGCGTTTATGGCTACACCTTC; CDR3: CASSPDISQGVYGYTF
V: TRBV7-8; length: 16; D: TRBD2; J: TRBJ2-3; size: -; DNA: TGTGCCAGCAGCTTAGGAAACGGGAGGGCCCCAGATACGCAGTATTTT; CDR3: CASSLGNGRAPDTQYF
V: TRBV27; length: 13; D: -; J: TRBJ2-2; size: -; DNA: TGTGCCAGCAAAATAAGGGGGGCTGGGGAGCTGTTTTTT; CDR3: CASKIRGAGELFF
V: TRBV3-2; length: 9; D: -; J: TRBJ2-1; size: few; DNA: TGTGCCAGCACCCATGAGCAGTTCTTC; CDR3: CASTHEQFF
V: TRBV6-2/TRBV6-3; length: 15; D: -; J: TRBJ2-1; size: -; DNA: TGTGCCAGCAGTCCCCGGGCCTCCCCACCTGGTGAGCAGTTCTTC; CDR3: CASSPRASPPGEQFF
V: TRBV6-2/TRBV6-3; length: 14; D: TRBD1; J: TRBJ1-1; size: -; DNA: TGTGCCAGCAGTTGGAGGACAGGGGAAAATGAGGCTTTCTTT; CDR3: CASSWRTGENEAFF
V: TRBV27; length: 15; D: TRBD2; J: TRBJ2-1; size: few; DNA: TGTGCCAGCAGTTTGCGGGGGGGCTCCTACAATGAGCAGTTCTTC; CDR3: CASSLRGGSYNEQFF
V: TRBV5-1; length: 15; D: -; J: TRBJ2-7; size: -; DNA: TGCGCCAGCAGCTTGGCCCCGACAGGCCGCTACGAGCAGTACTTC; CDR3: CASSLAPTGRYEQYF
V: TRBV4-1; length: 15; D: -; J: TRBJ2-5; size: few; DNA: TGCGCCAGCAGCCACGGGCCCGGACAGAAAGAGACCCAGTACTTC; CDR3: CASSHGPGQKETQYF
V: TRBV5-1; length: 15; D: TRBD2; J: TRBJ2-5; size: -; DNA: TGCGCCAGCAGCTTCCAAGGTGGGGAGGGAGAGACCCAGTACTTC; CDR3: CASSFQGGEGETQYF
V: TRBV29-1; length: 14; D: -; J: TRBJ2-3; size: many; DNA: TGCAGCGTTGTTCGGGCGGGATGGACAGATACGCAGTATTTT; CDR3: CSVVRAGWTDTQYF
V: TRBV16; length: 13; D: -; J: TRBJ1-1; size: few; DNA: TGTGCCAGCAGTCAAGACCGGGCCACTGAAGCTTTCTTT; CDR3: CASSQDRATEAFF
V: TRBV28; length: 15; D: TRBD1; J: TRBJ1-2; size: few; DNA: TGTGCCAGCAGTTTCTTGAGGGGGGACAGAAATGGCTACACCTTC; CDR3: CASSFLRGDRNGYTF
V: TRBV29-1; length: 12; D: -; J: TRBJ2-7; size: -; DNA: TGCAGCGTCCGGGACACAGCCTACGAGCAGTACTTC; CDR3: CSVRDTAYEQYF
V: TRBV29-1; length: 13; D: -; J: TRBJ2-4; size: -; DNA: TGCAGCGCCGGATCAGGGCGGGGAGACATTCAGTACTTC; CDR3: CSAGSGRGDIQYF
V: TRBV2; length: 17; D: -; J: TRBJ2-1; size: -; DNA: TGTGCCAGCAGTGAACCCTATTGGGCAGGGAAGAACAATGAGCAGTTCTTC; CDR3: CASSEPYWAGKNNEQFF
V: TRBV28; length: 16; D: TRBD2; J: TRBJ2-1; size: -; DNA: TGTGCCAGCAGTCCGACTAGCGGGATGATGTACAATGAGCAGTTCTTC; CDR3: CASSPTSGMMYNEQFF
V: TRBV28; length: 17; D: -; J: TRBJ2-3; size: -; DNA: TGTGCCAGCAGTCGTATACAAGAGGGCCAGTTCACAGATACGCAGTATTTT; CDR3: CASSRIQEGQFTDTQYF
V: TRBV12-3/TRBV12-4; length: 12; D: -; J: TRBJ1-2; size: many; DNA: TGTGCCAGCAGTTTACAGAGCTATGGCTACACCTTC; CDR3: CASSLQSYGYTF